This T cell receptor (beta chain) came from a study of regulatory T cells. Study-wide points: Regulatory T cells showed the strongest V-J pair restriction and V/J gene skewing among patient repertoires. In CD3G-deficient patients, conventional CD4+ T cells were enriched for hydrophobic CDR3 residues at positions 6 and 7.

V lost 0 bases to trimming and J lost 3 bases; unmatched junction nucleotides: 3. The germline CDR1 and CDR2 sequences are SNHLY and FYNNEI. CDR3 length: 16 residues. All CD3G-deficient patients showed autoimmunity, more severe in two. CD4+ cells were sorted into CD25-high CD127-low regulatory cells and CD25-low CD127-high conventional cells. On this clone itself: Its antigen is undetermined.

Primers: 52 TRBV forward and 13 TRBJ reverse. This table comes from immunoSEQ multiplex PCR, and its TCRdb copy is limited to in-frame clones, with some not included. This table has around 29,000 clones, just under 95% appearing once. This sequence joins TRBV2 and TRBJ2-1; 9 bases map to TRBD2. The receptor was derived from a person under 35 with CD3G deficiency. The specimen sequenced was conventional CD4+ T cells sorted from blood. In nucleotides, the CDR3 is TGTGCCAGCAGTGAAGCGCGGGAGGGCCGCTACAATGAGCAGTTCTTC. Residues: CASSEAREGRYNEQFF. Full variable domain (rest looked up from reference TRBV2 and TRBJ2-1): EPEVTQTPSHQVTQMGQEVILRCVPISNHLYFYWYRQILGQKVEFLVSFYNNEISEKSEIFDDQFSVERPDGSNFTLKIRSTKLEDSAMYFCASSEAREGRYNEQFFGPGTRLTVL.